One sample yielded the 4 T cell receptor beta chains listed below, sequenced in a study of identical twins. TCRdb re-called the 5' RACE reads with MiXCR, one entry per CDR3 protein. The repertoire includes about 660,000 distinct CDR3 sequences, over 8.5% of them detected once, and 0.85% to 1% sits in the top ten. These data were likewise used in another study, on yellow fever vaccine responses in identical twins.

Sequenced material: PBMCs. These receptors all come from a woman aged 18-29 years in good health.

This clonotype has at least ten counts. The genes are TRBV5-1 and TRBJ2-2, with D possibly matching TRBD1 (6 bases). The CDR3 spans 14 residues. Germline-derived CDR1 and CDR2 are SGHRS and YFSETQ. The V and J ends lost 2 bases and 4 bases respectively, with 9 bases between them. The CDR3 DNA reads TGCGCCAGCAGCTTAAACAGGGCCACCGGGGAGCTGTTTTTT. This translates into CASSLNRATGELFF.

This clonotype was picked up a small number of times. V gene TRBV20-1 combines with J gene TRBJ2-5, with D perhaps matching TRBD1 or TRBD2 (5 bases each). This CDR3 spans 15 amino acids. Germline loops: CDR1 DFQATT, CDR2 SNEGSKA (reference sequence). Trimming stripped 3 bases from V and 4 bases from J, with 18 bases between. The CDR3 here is CSASEVGPSPETQYF. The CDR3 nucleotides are TGCAGTGCTAGTGAGGTGGGACCCTCACCAGAGACCCAGTACTTC.

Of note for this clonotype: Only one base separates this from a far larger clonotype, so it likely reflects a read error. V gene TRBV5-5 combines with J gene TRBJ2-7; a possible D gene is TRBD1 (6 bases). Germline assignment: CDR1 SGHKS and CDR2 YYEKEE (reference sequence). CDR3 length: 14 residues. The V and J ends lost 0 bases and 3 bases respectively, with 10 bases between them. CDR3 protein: CASSLGQVVYEQYF. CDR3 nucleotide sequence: TGTGCCAGCAGCTTGGGACAGGTAGTCTACGAGCAGTACTTC.

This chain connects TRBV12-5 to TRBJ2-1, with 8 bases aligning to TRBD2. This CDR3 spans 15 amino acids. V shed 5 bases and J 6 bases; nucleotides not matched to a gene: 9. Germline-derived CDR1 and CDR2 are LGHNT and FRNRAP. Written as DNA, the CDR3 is TGTGCTAGTGGTCAGCCGGGACTAGACCCCAATGAGCAGTTCTTC. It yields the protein CASGQPGLDPNEQFF. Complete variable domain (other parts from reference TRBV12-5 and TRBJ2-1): DARVTQTPRHKVTEMGQEVTMRCQPILGHNTVFWYRQTMMQGLELLAYFRNRAPLDDSGMPKDRFSAEMPDATLATLKIQPSEPRDSAVYFCASGQPGLDPNEQFFGPGTRLTVL.